These T cell receptor beta chains were read from a single sample in a study of spatial heterogeneity in lung cancer. TCRdb reanalysed the 5' RACE reads using MiXCR and keeps one entry per CDR3 protein. The sample yields tens of thousands of distinct CDR3 sequences, about 12% seen once. Sequencing was performed on PBMCs, taken at surgery. The receptors come from a male donor with early-stage non-small cell lung cancer. Each CDR3 is given with its conserved first and last residue. D genes are given only for firm matches. The size entry is marked missing in some rows and otherwise reads once, few, many or a size class.

clone size	V gene	CDR3 length	D gene	J gene	CDR3 DNA	CDR3 protein
.	TRBV7-2	16	TRBD1	TRBJ1-6	TGTGCCAGCAGCCTCCCCCCGGGACAGGGGGGCTCACCCCTCCACTTT	CASSLPPGQGGSPLHF
few	TRBV6-6	14	.	TRBJ2-7	TGTGCCAGCAACACCATTGGGACACCTTACGAGCAGTACTTC	CASNTIGTPYEQYF
few	TRBV27	18	.	TRBJ2-1	TGTGCCAGCAGAAGAGAGTATCAACCGGGACTTCACTACAATGAGCAGTTCTTC	CASRREYQPGLHYNEQFF
few	TRBV20-1	14	TRBD2	TRBJ2-3	TGCAGTGCCGGGGTAGCGGGGGGGAGAGATACGCAGTATTTT	CSAGVAGGRDTQYF
.	TRBV2	14	.	TRBJ2-7	TGTGCCAGCATCTCCGACAGGTTTTCTACCGAGCAGTACTTC	CASISDRFSTEQYF
.	TRBV12-3/TRBV12-4	18	TRBD1	TRBJ2-6	TGTGCCAGCAGGCCAACCGGGACAGTTATAGGTGGGGCCAACGTCCTGACTTTC	CASRPTGTVIGGANVLTF
.	TRBV3-1	17	TRBD1	TRBJ2-2	TGTGCCAGCAGCCAAGATTTGGGACAGGGGGCAAGCGGGGAGCTGTTTTTT	CASSQDLGQGASGELFF
many	TRBV5-1	12	.	TRBJ2-1	TGCGCCAGCACCGAAGGGTACAATGAGCAGTTCTTC	CASTEGYNEQFF
few	TRBV19	18	TRBD1	TRBJ2-6	TGTGCCAGTAGGCTGCAAGGACAGGGGTTTACTGGGGCCAACGTCCTGACTTTC	CASRLQGQGFTGANVLTF
many	TRBV7-7	14	TRBD1	TRBJ2-1	TGTGCTAGCAGCCGGGACAGGTCTGGGAATGAGCAGTTCTTC	CASSRDRSGNEQFF
.	TRBV7-6	16	.	TRBJ2-1	TGTGCCAGCAGCTCCCATCTAGCGTACGACTACAATGAGCAGTTCTTC	CASSSHLAYDYNEQFF
few	TRBV12-3/TRBV12-4	15	TRBD2	TRBJ2-7	TGTGCCAGCAGTTTTGCGGGACTAGCAAACTACGAGCAGTACTTC	CASSFAGLANYEQYF
.	TRBV12-5	15	TRBD2	TRBJ2-5	TGTGCTAGTGGTTCGGGACTAGCGGGACGGGAGACCCAGTACTTC	CASGSGLAGRETQYF
many	TRBV28	14	.	TRBJ1-2	TGTGCCAGCAACCCTCCGGGGGATAACTATGGCTACACCTTC	CASNPPGDNYGYTF
many	TRBV7-2	15	.	TRBJ1-1	TGTGCCAGCAGCTTAGAGCCGGCGCGGAACACTGAAGCTTTCTTT	CASSLEPARNTEAFF
.	TRBV28	15	TRBD1	TRBJ2-7	TGTGCCAGCAGTCCTACGGGGACAGGGGTATACGAGCAGTACTTC	CASSPTGTGVYEQYF
.	TRBV19	17	.	TRBJ2-6	TGTGCCAGTAATGTAGGACAGCGAAACTCTGGGGCCAACGTCCTGACTTTC	CASNVGQRNSGANVLTF
.	TRBV7-2	15	.	TRBJ2-6	TGTGCCAGCAGCTTCGACGGCTCTGGGGCCAACGTCCTGACTTTC	CASSFDGSGANVLTF
many	TRBV28	12	TRBD1	TRBJ2-5	TGTGCCAGCAGGACAGGGTGGGAGACCCAGTACTTC	CASRTGWETQYF
few	TRBV4-3	14	.	TRBJ1-2	TGCGCCAGCAGCCAAGGACGGGGGATAGATGGCTACACCTTC	CASSQGRGIDGYTF
.	TRBV7-2	15	.	TRBJ2-1	TGTGCCAGCAGCCCCGGGAGTGGGTCCTACAATGAGCAGTTCTTC	CASSPGSGSYNEQFF